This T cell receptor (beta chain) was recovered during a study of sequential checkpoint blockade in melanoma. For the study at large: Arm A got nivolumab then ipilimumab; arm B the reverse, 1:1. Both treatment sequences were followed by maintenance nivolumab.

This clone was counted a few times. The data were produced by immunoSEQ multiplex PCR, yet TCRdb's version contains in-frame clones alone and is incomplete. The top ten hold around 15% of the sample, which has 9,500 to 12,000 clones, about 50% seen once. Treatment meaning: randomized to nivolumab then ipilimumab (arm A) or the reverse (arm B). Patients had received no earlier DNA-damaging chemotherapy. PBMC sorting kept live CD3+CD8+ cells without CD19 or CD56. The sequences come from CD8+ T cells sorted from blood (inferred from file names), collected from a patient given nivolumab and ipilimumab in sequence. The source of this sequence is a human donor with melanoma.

The CDR3 reads CASTETSGRDYEQYF. The CDR3 DNA sequence: TGTGCCAGCACCGAGACTAGCGGGAGGGATTACGAGCAGTACTTC. This sequence joins TRBV27 and TRBJ2-7, with 14 positions matching TRBD2. The CDR3 sequence is 15 residues long. CDR1 and CDR2 from the germline V gene are MNHEY and SMNVEV (reference sequence). Trimming removed 7 bases from V and 4 bases from J; junction bases left unmatched: 6.